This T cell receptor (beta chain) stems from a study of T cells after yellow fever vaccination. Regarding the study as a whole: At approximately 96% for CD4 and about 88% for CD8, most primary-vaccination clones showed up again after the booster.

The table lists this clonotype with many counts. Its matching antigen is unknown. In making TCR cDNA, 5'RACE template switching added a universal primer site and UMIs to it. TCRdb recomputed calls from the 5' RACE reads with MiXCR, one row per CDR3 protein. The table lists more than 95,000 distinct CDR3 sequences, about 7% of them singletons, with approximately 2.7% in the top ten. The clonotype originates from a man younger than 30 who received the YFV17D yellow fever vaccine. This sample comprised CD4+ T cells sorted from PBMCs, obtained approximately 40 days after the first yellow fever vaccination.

DNA of the CDR3: TGTGCCTGGAGTGTAGGACAGGGGACCGAAGCTTTCTTT. Amino acid sequence: CAWSVGQGTEAFF. The chain is built from TRBV30 and TRBJ1-1, with 9 bases fitting TRBD1. CDR3 size: 13 residues. Per germline, CDR1 GTSNPN and CDR2 SVGIG (reference sequence). V shed 0 bases and J 8 bases; nucleotides not matched to a gene: 4.